Following are 19 T cell receptor beta chains from one sample sequenced in a study of blood T cell repertoires in COVID-19. This table comes from immunoSEQ multiplex PCR, and its TCRdb copy is limited to in-frame clones, with some not included. The table records more than 130,000 clones, about 80% of them present only once. The sample consisted of peripheral blood. The source of these receptors is a human donor in a cohort sampled during active COVID-19.

This chain connects TRBV27 to TRBJ2-5; 8 positions match TRBD1. The CDR3 sequence is 13 residues long. J lost 4 bases, V lost 6 bases, and 4 bases had no gene match. Germline V gene lookup returns CDR1 MNHEY and CDR2 SMNVEV (reference sequence). The chain's CDR3 is CASSPTGVETQYF. The DNA for the CDR3 is TGTGCCAGCAGCCCGACAGGGGTAGAGACCCAGTACTTC.

The rearrangement joins TRBV6-2 or TRBV6-3 to TRBJ2-7; a weak D match, TRBD1 (6 bases). The CDR3 totals 14 residues. Germline V gives CDR1 MNHEY, CDR2 SVGEGT. Trimming removed 6 bases from V and 4 bases from J, with 16 bases in between. As DNA, the CDR3 is TGTGCCAGCAGCTCGGCAGGGGTGCGGTACGAGCAGTACTTC. Its translation is CASSSAGVRYEQYF.

The chain uses TRBV6-4 and TRBJ2-5; TRBD1 is a possible D gene (5 bases). V was trimmed by 3 bases and J by 5 bases, leaving 16 bases between them. The length of the CDR3 is 15 residues. CDR1 and CDR2 (germline): MRHNA, SNTAGT. In DNA, the CDR3 is TGTGCCAGCAGTGAGTTCCCTACAGGTCGGGAGACCCAGTACTTC. Its protein is CASSEFPTGRETQYF.

The chain uses TRBV30 and TRBJ1-5; possible D gene TRBD1, 5 bases. The CDR3 is made up of 14 amino acids. Germline V gene lookup returns CDR1 GTSNPN and CDR2 SVGIG (reference sequence). V was shortened by 3 bases and J by 4 bases, with 13 bases between the two germline ends. This chain's CDR3 is CAWSREARNQPQHF. DNA of the CDR3: TGTGCCTGGAGCAGGGAGGCGCGAAATCAGCCCCAGCATTTT. The full variable domain, rest sourced from reference TRBV30 and TRBJ1-5, is SQTIHQWPATLVQPVGSPLSLECTVEGTSNPNLYWYRQAAGRGLQLLFYSVGIGQISSEVPQNLSASRPQDRQFILSSKKLLLSDSGFYLCAWSREARNQPQHFGDGTRLSIL.

The DNA for the CDR3 is TGCGCCAGCAGACAGGAAAACACTAACACTGAAGCTTTCTTT. It specifies CASRQENTNTEAFF. The chain employs TRBV5-1 and TRBJ1-1, with D tentatively TRBD1 (5 bases). The ends were cut back, 5 bases at V and 2 bases at J, with 13 bases in the middle. This CDR3 comprises 14 residues. Germline assignment: CDR1 SGHRS and CDR2 YFSETQ.

CDR3 DNA: TGTGCCAGTGGACTAGCGGGGGGCACAGATACGCAGTATTTT. Amino acid sequence: CASGLAGGTDTQYF. This chain connects TRBV11-2 to TRBJ2-3, with 13 bases fitting TRBD2. The CDR3 loop spans 14 amino acids. The V gene's germline CDR1 is SGHAT and CDR2 FQNNGV. Germline trimming cut 9 bases from V and 1 base from J; bases unmatched to any gene: 1.

The V gene is TRBV5-4, the J gene TRBJ2-5, with 10 bases lining up with TRBD2. V shed 2 bases and J 1 base; nucleotides not matched to a gene: 2. CDR3 length: 15 amino acids. Germline CDR1 reads SGHNT; CDR2 reads YYREEE (reference sequence). The CDR3 region is CASSFPSGSQETQYF. CDR3 bases: TGTGCCAGCAGCTTCCCTAGCGGGAGCCAAGAGACCCAGTACTTC.

This clone has a single count. The rearrangement uses TRBV18 and TRBJ1-1, with TRBD1 as a possible D gene (6 bases). Germline V gene data show CDR1 as KGHSH and CDR2 as LQKENI. The length of the CDR3 is 15 residues. V lost 4 bases, J lost 3 bases, and 15 bases lay in between. CDR3 DNA: TGTGCCAGCTCACTGAAACAGGGAATAGACACTGAAGCTTTCTTT. It encodes CASSLKQGIDTEAFF.

The CDR3 is CASSMSGGATDTQYF. The CDR3 bases are TGTGCCAGCAGCATGAGCGGGGGGGCCACAGATACGCAGTATTTT. This chain joins TRBV7-9 and TRBJ2-3; 10 nucleotides align to TRBD2. The CDR3 totals 15 residues. The trim removed 5 bases at V and 2 bases at J, leaving 4 bases unmatched. Per the germline V gene, CDR1 is SEHNR and CDR2 is FQNEAQ (reference sequence).

This chain joins TRBV5-6 and TRBJ1-5; D possibly corresponds to TRBD1 (6 bases). V lost 0 bases and J 3 bases, leaving 19 bases between the germline ends. The CDR3 has 18 residues. Germline loops: CDR1 SGHDT, CDR2 YYEEEE. The CDR3 DNA reads TGTGCCAGCAGCTTGGCCGCCAGGGGTTATGATACCAATCAGCCCCAGCATTTT. Protein: CASSLAARGYDTNQPQHF. The whole variable domain, remainder taken from reference TRBV5-6 and TRBJ1-5, is DAGVTQSPTHLIKTRGQQVTLRCSPKSGHDTVSWYQQALGQGPQFIFQYYEEEERQRGNFPDRFSGHQFPNYSSELNVNALLLGDSALYLCASSLAARGYDTNQPQHFGDGTRLSIL.

This clone showed up just once. The J gene is TRBJ2-3, the V gene TRBV6-5; D is perhaps TRBD1 (5 bases). The CDR3 sequence is 13 residues long. Germline CDR1 MNHEY, CDR2 SVGAGI. The V and J ends lost 11 bases and 4 bases respectively, with 16 bases between them. The CDR3 DNA reads as TGTGCCGCCAGGCAGGGCGCGGCAGATACGCAGTATTTT. Amino acids: CAARQGAADTQYF.

The chain recombines TRBV5-1 with TRBJ1-6; D may be TRBD1 (5 bases). The V gene lost 0 bases and the J gene lost 6 bases, with 10 bases spanning the gap. CDR3 length equals 15 residues. Germline values: CDR1 SGHRS, CDR2 YFSETQ. The CDR3 spells CASSLEGLGNSPLHF. The CDR3 nucleotides read TGCGCCAGCAGCTTGGAGGGGCTCGGTAATTCACCCCTCCACTTT.

The V gene is TRBV4-3, the J gene TRBJ1-2; 8 bases are shared with TRBD1. Germline CDR1 LGHNA, CDR2 YSLEER. V shed 0 bases and J 8 bases; nucleotides not matched to a gene: 14. The CDR3 is 17 residues long. The CDR3 loop is CASSQDLGTGGGEGYTF. CDR3 sequence (DNA): TGCGCCAGCAGCCAAGATTTGGGTACAGGGGGAGGAGAAGGCTACACCTTC.

The chain links TRBV5-4 to TRBJ2-2; 14 positions match TRBD2. The CDR3 extends over 17 amino acids. V was clipped by 0 bases and J by 7 bases; unmatched bases: 5. Germline assignment: CDR1 SGHNT and CDR2 YYREEE (reference sequence). The CDR3 sequence is CASSLGLAGGPDGELFF. The CDR3 bases are TGTGCCAGCAGCTTGGGACTAGCGGGGGGGCCTGACGGGGAGCTGTTTTTT.

The chain links TRBV20-1 to TRBJ1-3, with D hard to call. Germline CDR1 and CDR2: DFQATT and SNEGSKA (reference sequence). The CDR3 extends over 11 amino acids. V lost 3 bases and J 4 bases, leaving 4 bases between the germline ends. CDR3 in amino acids: CSASRGNTIYF. DNA of the CDR3: TGCAGTGCTAGTCGGGGAAACACCATATATTTT.

To note about this clone: At one end the junction does not follow the germline gene, possibly because of a read error. The rearrangement links TRBV7-7 to TRBJ2-1; possible D gene TRBD2, 6 bases. The CDR3 length is 15 residues. Germline V CDR1 and CDR2: SSHAT, FNYEAQ (reference sequence). In nucleotides, the CDR3 is TGTGCTAGCAGCCAGGAGGGAGACCCCTACAATGAGCAGTTCTTC. It translates to CASSQEGDPYNEQFF.

CDR3 sequence: CASNERGGGSGELFF. DNA for the CDR3: TGTGCCAGCAATGAGCGGGGGGGCGGCTCCGGGGAGCTGTTTTTT. J is TRBJ2-2 and V is TRBV3-1 (or the pseudogene TRBV3-2), with 10 bases identical to TRBD2. Germline V gives CDR1 LGHDT, CDR2 YNNKEL (reference sequence). V gave up 7 bases and J gave up 6 bases; unmatched junction bases: 8. The CDR3 has 15 amino acids.

The rearrangement links TRBV6-4 to TRBJ2-3; D unresolved. V was shortened by 6 bases and J by 0 bases, with 13 bases between the two germline ends. Germline V gene data show CDR1 as MRHNA and CDR2 as SNTAGT. The CDR3 has 15 residues. CDR3 loop: CASREPASSTDTQYF. Here the CDR3 DNA reads TGTGCCAGCAGGGAGCCCGCCTCTAGCACAGATACGCAGTATTTT.

The chain is built from TRBV19 and TRBJ1-2; tentative D call: TRBD1 (5 bases). The CDR3 extends over 14 amino acids. The V and J ends lost 5 bases and 3 bases respectively, with 13 bases between them. Per the germline V gene, CDR1 is LNHDA and CDR2 is SQIVND (reference sequence). CDR3 sequence: CASSFDGGYYGYTF. CDR3 nucleotide sequence: TGTGCCAGTAGTTTCGATGGGGGGTACTATGGCTACACCTTC.